The 20 T cell receptor beta chains below were found in one sample sequenced in a study of T cell responses to AZD1222 COVID-19 vaccine. Profiling relied on immunoSEQ multiplex PCR, and the TCRdb table lists in-frame clones only, not all of them. The table shows 150,000 to 200,000 clones, with just under 90% occurring only once. The source material was peripheral blood, sampled 28 days after the second dose of the MenACWY control vaccine. The receptors were gathered from an adult who received the MenACWY meningococcal vaccine as a control.

The chain has TRBV30 and TRBJ2-7, with D perhaps TRBD1 (6 bases). Trimming took off 2 bases at V and 5 bases at J, with 10 bases between the two ends. CDR1 and CDR2 (germline): GTSNPN, SVGIG (reference sequence). This CDR3 contains 12 residues. Here the CDR3 reads CAWSSTGNEQYF. The CDR3 DNA reads TGTGCCTGGAGTTCTACAGGGAACGAGCAGTACTTC.

The chain is built from TRBV28 and TRBJ2-7; 9 bases match TRBD1. The V segment lost 3 bases and the J segment 5 bases; nucleotides outside the gene matches: 11. This CDR3 comprises 16 residues. From germline, CDR1 is MDHEN and CDR2 SYDVKM. CDR3 bases: TGTGCCAGCAGTTTCCCCTCGGGACAGGGTTCCCACGAGCAGTACTTC. Translation gives CASSFPSGQGSHEQYF.

Here the CDR3 DNA reads TGTGCCAGCGGGGGATCCGGGACCTCAGTACTTGAGCAGTTCTTC. This codes for CASGGSGTSVLEQFF. This sequence joins TRBV27 and TRBJ2-1; D assignment may be TRBD1 or TRBD2 (5 bases each). Germline V CDR1 and CDR2: MNHEY, SMNVEV (reference sequence). The CDR3 is made up of 15 amino acids. Trimming took 8 bases from V and 9 from J, leaving 23 bases between them.

V and J are TRBV18 and TRBJ1-5; D may be TRBD1 (5 bases). Deletions cut 2 bases from V and 4 bases from J, with 18 bases between. The CDR3 is made up of 17 amino acids. Germline-derived CDR1 and CDR2 are KGHSH and LQKENI. The CDR3, as DNA: TGTGCCAGCTCACCATCCCAGGGAACAGCTTCTAATCAGCCCCAGCATTTT. Amino acid sequence: CASSPSQGTASNQPQHF.

This chain uses TRBV7-9 with TRBJ1-4; a weak D match, TRBD1 (5 bases). The CDR3 sequence is 13 residues long. The V end lost 1 base, the J end lost 10 bases, and 10 bases lay between the germline ends. Germline V gene data show CDR1 as SEHNR and CDR2 as FQNEAQ (reference sequence). The CDR3 region is CASSLGGTGKLFF. In DNA, the CDR3 is TGTGCCAGCAGCTTAGGAGGGACGGGAAAACTGTTTTTT.

The chain combines TRBV19 with TRBJ1-5; D unresolved. The V end was cut by 4 bases, the J end by 4 bases, with 8 bases between. Germline CDR1 and CDR2: LNHDA and SQIVND (reference sequence). The CDR3 loop spans 13 amino acids. The CDR3 DNA reads TGTGCCAGTAGTAATAGTTTGAATCAGCCCCAGCATTTT. Protein sequence: CASSNSLNQPQHF.

The V call is TRBV7-9, the J call TRBJ2-7; 8 bases are a match to TRBD2. Germline CDR1 SEHNR, CDR2 FQNEAQ (reference sequence). This CDR3 is built from 13 residues. Trimming at V came to 3 bases and at J to 7 bases, leaving 5 bases not matched to a gene. The CDR3: CASSFLAGGEQYF. Here the CDR3 DNA reads TGTGCCAGCAGCTTTCTAGCGGGCGGGGAGCAGTACTTC. Full variable domain (outside the CDR3, taken from reference TRBV7-9 and TRBJ2-7): DTGVSQNPRHKITKRGQNVTFRCDPISEHNRLYWYRQTLGQGPEFLTYFQNEAQLEKSRLLSDRFSAERPKGSFSTLEIQRTEQGDSAMYLCASSFLAGGEQYFGPGTRLTVT.

V gene TRBV28 combines with J gene TRBJ1-2; a possible D gene is TRBD1 (6 bases). V was cut by 5 bases and J by 4 bases, with 23 bases left in between. CDR3 length equals 17 residues. From germline, CDR1 is MDHEN and CDR2 SYDVKM. CDR3 bases: TGTGCCAGCAGTCTAGGAGTCCGGACAGTGGTGTCCTATGGCTACACCTTC. Protein product: CASSLGVRTVVSYGYTF.

This chain joins TRBV15 and TRBJ2-7; perhaps TRBD1 as D (6 bases). Trimming pared 3 bases from V and 3 bases from J, leaving 6 bases between. The CDR3 loop spans 12 amino acids. The germline V gene has CDR1 LNHNV and CDR2 YYDKDF (reference sequence). The DNA of the CDR3 is TGTGCCACCAGCAGGGACAGCTACGAGCAGTACTTC. Encoded protein: CATSRDSYEQYF.

The V call is TRBV11-2, the J call TRBJ1-3; D remains ambiguous. V was trimmed by 0 bases and J by 0 bases, leaving 12 bases between them. This CDR3 has 17 amino acids. Germline V gene lookup returns CDR1 SGHAT and CDR2 FQNNGV. The CDR3, as DNA: TGTGCCAGCAGCTTAGATTCCCCAGATTACTCTGGAAACACCATATATTTT. Its protein is CASSLDSPDYSGNTIYF.

V is TRBV6-5 and J is TRBJ2-1; no firm D call. The CDR3 runs 12 residues. Deletions cut 3 bases from V and 9 bases from J, with 9 bases between. Germline assignment: CDR1 MNHEY and CDR2 SVGAGI. The CDR3 DNA follows: TGTGCCAGCAGTTATTTGGGAAGTGAGCAGTTCTTC. Residues: CASSYLGSEQFF.

This chain links TRBV6-5 with TRBJ2-7, with D hard to call. CDR3 length equals 15 residues. The germline V and J ends were trimmed by 1 base and 3 bases, with 13 bases remaining between them. CDR1 is MNHEY and CDR2 is SVGAGI in the germline V gene. The chain's CDR3 is CASSYFPQDGYEQYF. Here the CDR3 DNA reads TGTGCCAGCAGTTACTTTCCTCAGGACGGCTACGAGCAGTACTTC.

The chain employs TRBV9 and TRBJ2-3; tentatively, D is TRBD2 (5 bases). V lost 0 bases, J lost 1 base, and 15 bases lay in between. The CDR3 extends over 17 amino acids. Germline CDR1 is SGDLS and CDR2 is YYNGEE. CDR3 coding DNA: TGTGCCAGCAGCGTAGGGAGCCTGGGTAGCGGCACAGATACGCAGTATTTT. Its protein is CASSVGSLGSGTDTQYF.

This sequence joins TRBV7-3 and TRBJ1-1; D might be TRBD1 (6 bases). This CDR3 spans 13 amino acids. Trimming took off 0 bases at V and 8 bases at J, with 10 bases between the two ends. Germline CDR1 is SGHTA and CDR2 is FQGTGA. The CDR3 loop reads CASSLTIQGEAFF. Written as DNA, the CDR3 is TGTGCCAGCAGCTTAACGATTCAGGGGGAAGCTTTCTTT.

The rearrangement links TRBV10-1 to TRBJ1-1; D remains unclear. The CDR3 runs to 13 residues. Germline V gene data show CDR1 as WNHNN and CDR2 as SYGVQD (reference sequence). Trimming left V 0 bases short and J 5 bases short, with 7 bases between. CDR3 in DNA: TGCGCCAGCAGTGAGTCGGAACTGACTGAAGCTTTCTTT. Its translation is CASSESELTEAFF.

The rearrangement links TRBV29-1 to TRBJ2-4, with D possibly matching TRBD1 (6 bases). Trimming removed 4 bases at V and 7 bases at J, with 11 bases between. The CDR3 covers 12 residues. The germline CDR1 and CDR2 sequences are SQVTM and ANQGSEA. CDR3 residues: CSVVQGWNIQYF. The CDR3 nucleotides read TGCAGCGTTGTTCAGGGGTGGAACATTCAGTACTTC.

This chain's CDR3 is CASSIRQNSPLHF. The CDR3 DNA is TGTGCCAGTAGTATAAGGCAGAATTCACCCCTCCACTTT. V is TRBV19 and J is TRBJ1-6; D gene ambiguous. The CDR3 contains 13 residues. V was clipped by 2 bases and J by 7 bases, with 6 bases between them. CDR1 and CDR2 (germline): LNHDA, SQIVND (reference sequence).

The chain is built from TRBV18 and TRBJ1-1; D remains unclear. From germline, CDR1 is KGHSH and CDR2 LQKENI. The CDR3 consists of 14 residues. The V and J ends lost 3 bases and 4 bases respectively, with 12 bases between them. The DNA of the CDR3 is TGTGCCAGCTCACCGAGGCAGGAAATCACTGAAGCTTTCTTT. This encodes CASSPRQEITEAFF.

This clone was observed a few times. V usage is TRBV10-3 and J usage is TRBJ1-2; possibly TRBD1 for D (6 bases). The length of the CDR3 is 12 residues. V gave up 3 bases and J gave up 5 bases, with 7 bases separating them. CDR1 is ENHRY and CDR2 is SYGVKD in the germline V gene. The CDR3 bases are TGTGCCATCAGTGAAACAGGGTATGGCTACACCTTC. This translates into CAISETGYGYTF.

The chain recombines TRBV6-5 with TRBJ2-2, with D hard to call. Trimming removed 7 bases at V and 6 bases at J, with 9 bases between. Germline CDR1 is MNHEY and CDR2 is SVGAGI. This CDR3 spans 12 amino acids. CDR3 in amino acids: CASTPKAGELFF. CDR3 DNA: TGTGCCAGCACTCCTAAGGCCGGGGAGCTGTTTTTT.